A selection of T cell receptor beta chains follows, all from one sample in a study of blood T cells in healthy people across ages. Via MiXCR, TCRdb re-called the 5' RACE reads, giving one row per CDR3 protein. The data contain 630,000 or so distinct CDR3 sequences, approximately 29% of them seen just once; the ten biggest clones take up roughly 14%. The sample taken for sequencing was blood. The receptors were gathered from a woman of 80 years or more in good health. CDR3s include the opening cysteine and the closing phenylalanine or tryptophan.

J gene: TRBJ2-5; V gene: TRBV6-2/TRBV6-3; CDR3 protein: CASSYSRQTLPETQYF
J gene: TRBJ2-7; V gene: TRBV5-1; CDR3 protein: CASSLDASGGYEQYF
J gene: TRBJ1-1; V gene: TRBV9; CDR3 protein: CASSVGGSQETEAFF
J gene: TRBJ2-5; V gene: TRBV7-6; CDR3 protein: CASSLGLAYNEQYF
J gene: TRBJ1-2; V gene: TRBV6-5; CDR3 protein: CATKTEGRPGYTF
J gene: TRBJ2-7; V gene: TRBV12-3/TRBV12-4; CDR3 protein: CASSFTGGEHEQYF
J gene: TRBJ1-2; V gene: TRBV15; CDR3 protein: CATSRDRGYGGYTF
J gene: TRBJ1-2; V gene: TRBV6-6; CDR3 protein: CASSRQTNYGYTF
J gene: TRBJ1-6; V gene: TRBV5-1; CDR3 protein: CASSGIWDSPLHF
J gene: TRBJ2-7; V gene: TRBV7-9; CDR3 protein: CASSLGDPTGEQYF
J gene: TRBJ2-7; V gene: TRBV5-6; CDR3 protein: CASTRGDRIYERYF
J gene: TRBJ2-2; V gene: TRBV12-3/TRBV12-4; CDR3 protein: CASSLLGYTGELFF
J gene: TRBJ1-5; V gene: TRBV12-3/TRBV12-4; CDR3 protein: CASSSLIAGIGGNQPQHF
J gene: TRBJ2-7; V gene: TRBV20-1; CDR3 protein: CSASVGHGQTRYEQYF
J gene: TRBJ1-2; V gene: TRBV7-6; CDR3 protein: CAGSLRPNYGYTF
J gene: TRBJ2-1; V gene: TRBV20-1; CDR3 protein: CSGDGRYNEQFF
J gene: TRBJ1-5; V gene: TRBV4-2; CDR3 protein: CASSQVRTLGGGLGQPQHF
J gene: TRBJ1-1; V gene: TRBV6-1; CDR3 protein: CASSVTRGCEAFF
J gene: TRBJ2-3; V gene: TRBV20-1; CDR3 protein: CSGVFSLGSDTQYF
J gene: TRBJ2-1; V gene: TRBV12-3/TRBV12-4; CDR3 protein: CASSWRGGDNEQFF
J gene: TRBJ1-5; V gene: TRBV12-3/TRBV12-4; CDR3 protein: CASSIRTGNQPQHF
J gene: TRBJ2-4; V gene: TRBV6-1; CDR3 protein: CASSPQDVAKNIQDF
J gene: TRBJ1-2; V gene: TRBV27; CDR3 protein: CASSLKVGGYGYTF
J gene: TRBJ2-3; V gene: TRBV10-3; CDR3 protein: CAISDIGQGTDTQYF
J gene: TRBJ2-7; V gene: TRBV2; CDR3 protein: CASTMDRVDLSGNEQYF
J gene: TRBJ1-5; V gene: TRBV5-6; CDR3 protein: CASSLKGLKLQHF
J gene: TRBJ1-3; V gene: TRBV11-2; CDR3 protein: CASSLRPPVSGNTIYF
J gene: TRBJ2-2; V gene: TRBV7-6; CDR3 protein: CASSLGQLHTGELFF
J gene: TRBJ2-1; V gene: TRBV20-1; CDR3 protein: CSAREWTTLYNERFF
J gene: TRBJ2-5; V gene: TRBV20-1; CDR3 protein: CSAATSGQGKQYF
J gene: TRBJ1-1; V gene: TRBV10-3; CDR3 protein: CAIGEPGQGSTEAFF
J gene: TRBJ1-2; V gene: TRBV15; CDR3 protein: CATGDLYGYTF
J gene: TRBJ2-7; V gene: TRBV9; CDR3 protein: CASSVAESSYEQYF
J gene: TRBJ2-5; V gene: TRBV5-1; CDR3 protein: CASSLLAGGALQETQYF
J gene: TRBJ2-5; V gene: TRBV20-1; CDR3 protein: CSARHQETQYF
J gene: TRBJ2-5; V gene: TRBV5-4; CDR3 protein: CASSFGGLETQYF
J gene: TRBJ2-5; V gene: TRBV29-1; CDR3 protein: CSLAEPQETQYF